This passage covers 11 T cell receptor beta chains from one sample sequenced in a study of identical twins. From the 5' RACE reads, TCRdb called clonotypes with MiXCR, one entry per CDR3 protein. The sample lists 600,000 to 850,000 distinct CDR3 sequences, 18% seen once, with roughly 13% in the top ten. This sample was shared with a second study, whose subject was T cells expressing NK-cell markers.

Specimen: PBMCs. The receptors shown here come from a woman between 18 and 29 years old in good health.

Only a few counts were recorded for this clonotype. The chain uses TRBV12-3 or TRBV12-4 and TRBJ2-7; 7 bases agree with TRBD2. With V trimmed by 3 bases and J by 2 bases, 7 bases remained unmatched. This CDR3 has 15 residues. CDR3 nucleotides: TGTGCCAGCAGTTTTGGCGGGAGCGGAGCCTACGAGCAGTACTTC. It specifies CASSFGGSGAYEQYF.

This clonotype was detected only a few times. The CDR3 coding sequence is TGTGCCAGCAGACGCGACAGTGCCCGGAGATATGGCTACACCTTC. Encoded protein: CASRRDSARRYGYTF. The V call is TRBV12-3 or TRBV12-4, the J call TRBJ1-2; TRBD1 might be the D (5 bases). There are 15 residues in the CDR3. V lost 6 bases, J lost 5 bases, and 19 bases lay in between.

This clonotype was counted a few times. The genes are TRBV10-2 and TRBJ2-3; D assignment may be TRBD1 or TRBD2 (5 bases each). Germline V lookup: CDR1 WSHSY, CDR2 SAAADI. V was shortened by 8 bases and J by 4 bases, with 13 bases between the two germline ends. CDR3 length equals 13 residues. For the CDR3, the DNA is TGCGCCAGCCGGGGACCACCAGCAGATACGCAGTATTTT. It encodes CASRGPPADTQYF.

The chain is built from TRBV7-6 and TRBJ2-3, with D uncertain. The V gene lost 1 base and the J gene lost 3 bases, with 8 bases spanning the gap. This CDR3 has 14 amino acids. Germline lookup yields CDR1 SGHVS and CDR2 FNYEAQ. The CDR3 region has the DNA TGTGCCAGCAGCTTAGGGTTCGGGACAGATACGCAGTATTTT. Residues: CASSLGFGTDTQYF.

The chain carries TRBV3-1 and TRBJ2-1; maybe TRBD1 (6 bases). Per germline, CDR1 LGHDT and CDR2 YNNKEL (reference sequence). The germline V and J ends were trimmed by 3 bases and 6 bases, with 9 bases remaining between them. The CDR3 is 13 residues long. The CDR3, as DNA: TGTGCCAGCAGCCAGGTACAGGGCAATGAGCAGTTCTTC. Its protein is CASSQVQGNEQFF.

The table lists this clonotype with a few counts. This sequence joins TRBV20-1 and TRBJ1-1; tentative D call: TRBD1 (6 bases). The CDR3 spans 14 residues. Germline CDR1 DFQATT, CDR2 SNEGSKA (reference sequence). Trimming pared 6 bases from V and 2 bases from J, leaving 16 bases between. This CDR3 is CSAPKQGGNTEAFF. The CDR3 nucleotides are TGCAGTGCGCCGAAACAGGGTGGTAACACTGAAGCTTTCTTT.

The rearrangement uses TRBV20-1 and TRBJ2-5; D gene unclear. CDR1 and CDR2 (germline): DFQATT, SNEGSKA (reference sequence). This CDR3 is 13 amino acids long. The V gene lost 1 base and the J gene lost 0 bases, with 6 bases spanning the gap. CDR3 in amino acids: CSARGRYQETQYF. The CDR3 region has the DNA TGCAGTGCTAGAGGCAGATACCAAGAGACCCAGTACTTC.

The chain combines TRBV11-2 with TRBJ1-6, with 10 positions matching TRBD1. With V trimmed by 7 bases and J by 9 bases, 6 bases remained unmatched. The CDR3 is 14 amino acids. Germline V gives CDR1 SGHAT, CDR2 FQNNGV. The CDR3 protein is CASNSGTGVSPLHF. DNA of the CDR3: TGTGCCAGCAACTCCGGGACAGGGGTTTCACCCCTCCACTTT.

The V gene is TRBV6-1, the J gene TRBJ2-7; D may match TRBD1 or TRBD2 (6 bases each). CDR1 and CDR2 (germline): MNHNS, SASEGT. The CDR3 extends over 15 amino acids. The V end lost 0 bases, the J end lost 5 bases, and 14 bases lay between the germline ends. CDR3: CASSEAPGAGDEQYF. CDR3 DNA sequence: TGTGCCAGCAGTGAAGCACCGGGGGCTGGGGACGAGCAGTACTTC.

In this sample, this clonotype turned up once. In DNA form, the CDR3 reads TGTGCCAGCAGCTTATTTGCCAATACATACAATGAGCAGTTCTTC. Protein sequence: CASSLFANTYNEQFF. The chain has TRBV7-3 and TRBJ2-1, with D unclear. CDR1 and CDR2 (germline): SGHTA, FQGTGA. Trimming cost V 2 bases and J 4 bases, with 12 bases left between them. The CDR3 has 15 residues.

The chain has TRBV5-1 and TRBJ2-7; 10 bases match TRBD1. Germline V gene lookup returns CDR1 SGHRS and CDR2 YFSETQ. J gave up 0 bases and V 4 bases, and 7 bases lay outside the gene matches. This CDR3 spans 16 amino acids. Written as DNA, the CDR3 is TGCGCCAGCAGCCGACCGGGACAGGGGTTCTCCTACGAGCAGTACTTC. Translated: CASSRPGQGFSYEQYF. Complete variable domain (other parts from reference TRBV5-1 and TRBJ2-7): KAGVTQTPRYLIKTRGQQVTLSCSPISGHRSVSWYQQTPGQGLQFLFEYFSETQRNKGNFPGRFSGRQFSNSRSEMNVSTLELGDSALYLCASSRPGQGFSYEQYFGPGTRLTVT.